The rows below give T cell receptor beta chains drawn from one sample of a study of blood T cell repertoires in COVID-19. The assay was immunoSEQ multiplex PCR, and TCRdb's table has in-frame clones only and misses some. Here the sample spans around 330,000 clones, more than 75% being singletons. Sequencing was done on a sample of peripheral blood. These receptors all come from a woman in her forties or fifties with active or convalescent COVID-19. Each CDR3 is given without its conserved first and last residue. The order of the fields is V gene, CDR3 protein.

v_gene: TRBV7-9
CDR3aa: ASSLRGGTGYNEQF

v_gene: TRBV7-8
CDR3aa: ASSSTTGTGLYEQY

v_gene: TRBV7-2
CDR3aa: ASSLLGSGPYEQY

v_gene: TRBV12-3/TRBV12-4
CDR3aa: ASSPTGHNEQF

v_gene: TRBV4-1
CDR3aa: ASSPGTGTYGNTIY

v_gene: TRBV19
CDR3aa: ASSPDRKNQETQY

v_gene: TRBV11-2
CDR3aa: ASSVTSGRSTDTQY

v_gene: TRBV5-1
CDR3aa: ASSLANSGRAYEQY

v_gene: TRBV30
CDR3aa: AWSVQQGGGYT

v_gene: TRBV5-1
CDR3aa: ASSFLAGGPKTQY

v_gene: TRBV19
CDR3aa: ASSIGGHYGYT

v_gene: TRBV7-9
CDR3aa: ASRFRLQGADNEQF

v_gene: TRBV9
CDR3aa: ASSVDSGEQY

v_gene: TRBV27
CDR3aa: ASSLRDRSSYEQY

v_gene: TRBV19
CDR3aa: ASSITADTDTQY

v_gene: TRBV19
CDR3aa: ASSSGGAGDTQY

v_gene: TRBV7-8
CDR3aa: ASSLGQGQLNTEAF

v_gene: TRBV28
CDR3aa: ASSPGTNQPQH

v_gene: TRBV6-4
CDR3aa: ASSGGTSGGIFTFSYEQY

v_gene: TRBV7-2
CDR3aa: ASNTASGGGYEQY

v_gene: TRBV30
CDR3aa: AGGDRGKSPLH

v_gene: TRBV7-3
CDR3aa: ASSPSGSRTDTQY

v_gene: TRBV5-8
CDR3aa: ASSLGDKTMTQY

v_gene: TRBV4-3
CDR3aa: ASSQDTTGSEQY

v_gene: TRBV9
CDR3aa: ASSALAGGPTEQY

v_gene: TRBV27
CDR3aa: ASSARGGSYEQY

v_gene: TRBV7-6
CDR3aa: ASSLGASGRFATQY

v_gene: TRBV7-8
CDR3aa: ASSLEQGLNYGYT

v_gene: TRBV3-1/TRBV3-2
CDR3aa: ATARGQGLSSPLH

v_gene: TRBV2
CDR3aa: ASSEWARPLH

v_gene: TRBV15
CDR3aa: ATSREGTGSRANYGYT

v_gene: TRBV20-1
CDR3aa: SASHKSLQY

v_gene: TRBV28
CDR3aa: ASTRTGYNEQF

v_gene: TRBV10-3
CDR3aa: AISRQGAFEAF

v_gene: TRBV15
CDR3aa: ATSSLTGGTEAF

v_gene: TRBV7-9
CDR3aa: ASSLYSKTEAF

v_gene: TRBV4-3
CDR3aa: ASSQASRGSETQY

v_gene: TRBV7-9
CDR3aa: ASSSPARPNYGYT

v_gene: TRBV30
CDR3aa: ARSSGGIDTQY

v_gene: TRBV24-1
CDR3aa: ATSDLLAAGEGLVQF

v_gene: TRBV4-2
CDR3aa: ASSQALTNTGELF

v_gene: TRBV5-1
CDR3aa: ASSSASGFYNEQF

v_gene: TRBV19
CDR3aa: ASSNIAGGTDTQY

v_gene: TRBV7-9
CDR3aa: ASSLKTGHPTDTQY

v_gene: TRBV4-1
CDR3aa: ASSQVVGGEAF

v_gene: TRBV30
CDR3aa: AWTVVNTEAF

v_gene: TRBV5-4
CDR3aa: ASSLEVSGEQY

v_gene: TRBV10-2
CDR3aa: ASSGTSGRSGFHEQY

v_gene: TRBV28
CDR3aa: ASSPPSGMSNEQY

v_gene: TRBV28
CDR3aa: AIAFPRGSRYGYT

v_gene: TRBV7-2
CDR3aa: ASSFGDRGNTGELF

v_gene: TRBV28
CDR3aa: ASSLSDTGDYGYT

v_gene: TRBV28
CDR3aa: ASSIPGQGAYEQY

v_gene: TRBV11-2
CDR3aa: ASSRFGPGEKLF

v_gene: TRBV14
CDR3aa: ASSQDPHYEQY

v_gene: TRBV6-6
CDR3aa: ASDGTGDRMNTEAF

v_gene: TRBV9
CDR3aa: ASSVDGLATYEQY